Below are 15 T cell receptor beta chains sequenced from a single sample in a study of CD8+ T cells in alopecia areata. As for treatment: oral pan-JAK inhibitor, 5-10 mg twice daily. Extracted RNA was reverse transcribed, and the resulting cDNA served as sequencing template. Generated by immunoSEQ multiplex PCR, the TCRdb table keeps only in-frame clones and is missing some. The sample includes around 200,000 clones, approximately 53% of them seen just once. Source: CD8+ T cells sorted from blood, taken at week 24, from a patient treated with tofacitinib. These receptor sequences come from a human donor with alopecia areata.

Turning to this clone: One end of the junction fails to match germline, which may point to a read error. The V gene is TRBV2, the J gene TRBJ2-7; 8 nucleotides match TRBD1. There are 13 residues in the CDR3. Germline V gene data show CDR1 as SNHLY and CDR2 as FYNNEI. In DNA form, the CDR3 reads TGTGCCAGCGCCCAAAGTCTGTCGGACAGGGAAGTCTTC. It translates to CASAQSLSDREVF.

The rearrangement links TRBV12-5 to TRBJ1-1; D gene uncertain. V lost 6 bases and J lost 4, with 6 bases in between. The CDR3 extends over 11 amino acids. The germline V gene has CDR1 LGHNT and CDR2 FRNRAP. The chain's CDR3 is CASGPLTEAFF. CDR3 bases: TGTGCTAGTGGGCCGCTCACTGAAGCTTTCTTT.

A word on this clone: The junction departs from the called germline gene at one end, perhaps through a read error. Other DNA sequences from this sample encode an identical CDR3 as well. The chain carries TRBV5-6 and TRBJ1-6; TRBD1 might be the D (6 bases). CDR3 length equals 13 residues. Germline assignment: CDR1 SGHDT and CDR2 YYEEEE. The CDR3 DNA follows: TGTGCCAGCAGCGCCACAGGGTCCACACCCCTCCACTTC. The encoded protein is CASSATGSTPLHF.

The CDR3 sequence is CASTARQGGNQPQHF. The CDR3 nucleotides are TGTGCCAGCACGGCACGCCAGGGAGGCAATCAGCCCCAGCATTTT. The chain has TRBV6-6 and TRBJ1-5; possibly TRBD1 for D (5 bases). Trimming took off 7 bases at V and 2 bases at J, with 15 bases between the two ends. The germline V gene has CDR1 MNHNY and CDR2 SVGAGI (reference sequence). There are 15 residues in the CDR3.

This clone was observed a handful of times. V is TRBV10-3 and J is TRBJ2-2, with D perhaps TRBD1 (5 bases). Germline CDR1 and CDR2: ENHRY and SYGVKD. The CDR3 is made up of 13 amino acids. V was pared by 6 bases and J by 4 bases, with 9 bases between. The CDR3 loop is CAISDRSTGELFF. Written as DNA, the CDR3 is TGTGCCATCAGCGACAGATCCACCGGGGAGCTGTTTTTT.

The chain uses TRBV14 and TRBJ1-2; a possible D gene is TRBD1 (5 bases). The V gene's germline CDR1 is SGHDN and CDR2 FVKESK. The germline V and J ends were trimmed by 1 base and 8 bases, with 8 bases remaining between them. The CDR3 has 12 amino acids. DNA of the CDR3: TGTGCCAGCAGCCAAGGGGGCAAGGGCTACACCTTC. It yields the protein CASSQGGKGYTF.

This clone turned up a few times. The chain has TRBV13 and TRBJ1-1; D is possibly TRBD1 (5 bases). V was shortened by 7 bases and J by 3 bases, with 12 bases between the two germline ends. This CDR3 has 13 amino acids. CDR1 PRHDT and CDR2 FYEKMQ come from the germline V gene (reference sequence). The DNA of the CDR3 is TGTGCCAGCACCACTTGGGGGGACACTGAAGCTTTCTTT. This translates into CASTTWGDTEAFF.

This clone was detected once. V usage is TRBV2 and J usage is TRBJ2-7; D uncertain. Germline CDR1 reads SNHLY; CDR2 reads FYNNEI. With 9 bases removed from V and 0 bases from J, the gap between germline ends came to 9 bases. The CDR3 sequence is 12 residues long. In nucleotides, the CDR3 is TGTGCCAGTCTTTCCATCTCCTACGAGCAGTACTTC. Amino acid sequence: CASLSISYEQYF.

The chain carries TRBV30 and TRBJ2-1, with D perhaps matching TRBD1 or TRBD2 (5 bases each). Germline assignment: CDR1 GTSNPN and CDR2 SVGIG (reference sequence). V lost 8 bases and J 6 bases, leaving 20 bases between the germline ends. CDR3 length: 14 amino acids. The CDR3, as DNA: TGTGCCAGCAGTTACGTGGGGGACCCCAATGAGCAGTTCTTC. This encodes CASSYVGDPNEQFF.

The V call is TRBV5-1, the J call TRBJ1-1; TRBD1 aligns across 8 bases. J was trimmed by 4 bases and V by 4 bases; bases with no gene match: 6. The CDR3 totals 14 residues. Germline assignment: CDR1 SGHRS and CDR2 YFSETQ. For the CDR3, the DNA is TGCGCCAGCAGCAGGGGACAGGCTGGCACTGAAGCTTTCTTT. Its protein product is CASSRGQAGTEAFF.

The CDR3 here is CSVEDMQGPGGYTF. As DNA, the CDR3 is TGCAGCGTTGAAGATATGCAGGGACCGGGGGGCTACACCTTC. The V gene is TRBV29-1, the J gene TRBJ1-2, with D possibly TRBD1 on 5 matching bases. This CDR3 has 14 amino acids. Trimming shortened V by 0 bases and J by 8 bases, and 16 bases separated the two germline ends. Germline CDR1 reads SQVTM; CDR2 reads ANQGSEA.

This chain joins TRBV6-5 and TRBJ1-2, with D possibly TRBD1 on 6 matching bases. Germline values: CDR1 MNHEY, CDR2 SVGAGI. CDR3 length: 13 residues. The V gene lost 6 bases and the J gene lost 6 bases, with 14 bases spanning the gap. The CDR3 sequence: CASRPGGLDGYTF. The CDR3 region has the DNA TGTGCCAGCAGGCCGGGGGGGCTGGATGGCTACACCTTC.

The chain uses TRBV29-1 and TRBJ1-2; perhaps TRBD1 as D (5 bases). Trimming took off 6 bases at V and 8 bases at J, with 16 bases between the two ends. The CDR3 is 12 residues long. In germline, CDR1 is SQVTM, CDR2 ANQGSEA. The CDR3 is CSVGPDTGGYTF. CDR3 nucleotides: TGCAGCGTGGGGCCGGACACAGGAGGCTACACCTTC.

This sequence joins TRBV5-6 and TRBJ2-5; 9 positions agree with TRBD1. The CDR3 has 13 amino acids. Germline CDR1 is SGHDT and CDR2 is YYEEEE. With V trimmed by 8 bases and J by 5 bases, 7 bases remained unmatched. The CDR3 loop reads CASGNRGPETQYF. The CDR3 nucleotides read TGTGCCAGTGGGAACAGGGGGCCGGAGACCCAGTACTTC.

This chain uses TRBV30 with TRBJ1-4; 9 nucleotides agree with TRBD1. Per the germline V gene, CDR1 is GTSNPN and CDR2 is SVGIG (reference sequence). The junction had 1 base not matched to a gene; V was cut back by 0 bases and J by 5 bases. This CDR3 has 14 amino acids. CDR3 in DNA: TGTGCCTGGAGTGTAGGGACAGGGAATGAAAAACTGTTTTTT. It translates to CAWSVGTGNEKLFF.